This T cell receptor (beta chain) derives from a study of glioma-infiltrating T cells after dendritic cell vaccination. Time point described: after dendritic cell vaccination, including at tumor progression/relapse. Trimming took 8 bases from V and 2 from J, leaving 15 bases between them. Germline V gives CDR1 SNHLY, CDR2 FYNNEI. This CDR3 has 14 amino acids. Assay: immunoSEQ multiplex PCR; the TCRdb copy retains only in-frame clones and omits some. Among more than 85,000 clones listed, nearly 90% were seen once. The sequence came from a human donor with glioblastoma. The source material was blood, sampled after dendritic cell vaccination. The chain links TRBV2 to TRBJ2-5; D perhaps matches TRBD1 (5 bases). The CDR3 DNA follows: TGTGCCAGCCTAAGGGGTAGTCGACAAGAGACCCAGTACTTC. Residues: CASLRGSRQETQYF.